The 11 T cell receptor beta chains presented below share a single source sample, sequenced in a study of T cell responses to AZD1222 COVID-19 vaccine. Sequencing was performed with immunoSEQ multiplex PCR; in TCRdb, only in-frame clones are kept and a portion is missing. The sample carries about 60,000 clones, 60% to 85% recorded once. This specimen consisted of peripheral blood, obtained 28 days after the second AZD1222 dose. The source of these receptors is an adult who received the AZD1222 COVID-19 vaccine.

This chain links TRBV29-1 with TRBJ2-2, with a weak D call TRBD1 (7 bases). The germline V gene has CDR1 SQVTM and CDR2 ANQGSEA. The CDR3 is made up of 14 amino acids. Trimming shortened V by 8 bases and J by 2 bases, and 15 bases separated the two germline ends. The CDR3 DNA reads TGCAGCTTCATTGGAGGGGGCAACACCGGGGAGCTGTTTTTT. Its translation is CSFIGGGNTGELFF.

In its sample, this clone was seen once. The V gene is TRBV1, the J gene TRBJ1-2; the DNA was not used to check the table's D call, TRBD1. TRBV1 is described as a pseudogene. There are 19 residues in the CDR3. In DNA form, the CDR3 reads TGCACCAGCAGCCAAGTCTCCTTCCGGGACAGGGCCACTAACTATGGCTACACCTTC. Its translation is CTSSQVSFRDRATNYGYTF.

The CDR3 DNA follows: TGTGCCAGCAGTTACTCGGGGTCAGGGGGGATTTACGAGCAGTACTTC. Protein product: CASSYSGSGGIYEQYF. The V gene is TRBV6-5, the J gene TRBJ2-7, with a weak D call TRBD1 (7 bases). Germline loops: CDR1 MNHEY, CDR2 SVGAGI. Trimming cost V 0 bases and J 4 bases, with 16 bases left between them. The CDR3 has 16 residues.

The gene calls are TRBV28 and TRBJ1-6; D is perhaps TRBD1 (6 bases). The CDR3 totals 12 residues. In germline, CDR1 is MDHEN, CDR2 SYDVKM. Trimming removed 5 bases from V and 7 bases from J, with 6 bases in between. The CDR3 DNA reads as TGTGCCAGCAGTGGGGGCAATTCACCCCTCCACTTT. Translation: CASSGGNSPLHF.

The chain recombines TRBV7-2 with TRBJ2-3, with 9 bases matching TRBD2. CDR1 is SGHTA, CDR2 FQGNSA, per germline. This CDR3 has 15 residues. With 2 bases clipped from V and 6 bases from J, the junction kept 6 bases outside the gene matches. The CDR3, as DNA: TGTGCCAGCAGCTTATGGCTAGCGGGGTGGGATACGCAGTATTTT. Translated: CASSLWLAGWDTQYF.

This chain joins TRBV5-1 and TRBJ2-5; 9 bases map to TRBD2. The CDR3 extends over 15 amino acids. Losses at the gene ends were 4 bases for V and 5 bases for J; bases not matched to a gene: 9. The V gene's germline CDR1 is SGHRS and CDR2 YFSETQ. The DNA for the CDR3 is TGCGCCAGCAGCGGGTTGTTAGCGGGGGAGGAGACCCAGTACTTC. Translation: CASSGLLAGEETQYF.

This chain joins TRBV5-1 and TRBJ1-3, with a tentative D call TRBD1 (5 bases). Trimming removed 4 bases at V and 3 bases at J, with 11 bases between. The CDR3 has 14 residues. CDR1 and CDR2 from the germline V gene are SGHRS and YFSETQ. For the CDR3, the DNA is TGCGCCAGCAGCGACCAGGGTTTTGGAAACACCATATATTTT. Translation gives CASSDQGFGNTIYF.

The CDR3 DNA sequence: TGTGCCAGCAGCGCCCACAGGGAAGGCACTGAAGCTTTCTTT. Translation: CASSAHREGTEAFF. The genes are TRBV7-8 and TRBJ1-1; D perhaps matches TRBD1 (6 bases). The CDR3 has 14 residues. The germline V and J ends were trimmed by 5 bases and 4 bases, with 14 bases remaining between them. Germline CDR1 and CDR2: SGHVS and FQNEAQ.

This sequence joins TRBV28 and TRBJ2-7; TRBD2 agrees at 7 bases. Germline V lookup: CDR1 MDHEN, CDR2 SYDVKM. This CDR3 has 14 amino acids. The V and J ends lost 7 bases and 3 bases, in that order; junction bases with no gene match: 9. CDR3 in DNA: TGTGCCAGCACCCCCATGGGGGGGGGCTACGAGCAGTACTTC. Protein: CASTPMGGGYEQYF.

This clone was observed a few times. The chain couples TRBV7-8 to TRBJ1-5; D gene uncertain. Looked up from germline, CDR1 is SGHVS and CDR2 is FQNEAQ. Trimming shortened V by 0 bases and J by 6 bases, and 12 bases separated the two germline ends. The CDR3 has 15 residues. In nucleotides, the CDR3 is TGTGCCAGCAGCTTAGCGGCGGATACCTTTCAGCCCCAGCATTTT. This sequence encodes CASSLAADTFQPQHF.

This clone was counted once. The chain joins TRBV15 to TRBJ1-3; possible D gene TRBD1, 5 bases. Germline V gives CDR1 LNHNV, CDR2 YYDKDF (reference sequence). V lost 1 base and J lost 0, with 10 bases in between. The CDR3 spans 16 residues. The CDR3 region is CATSRGMGDSGNTIYF. The CDR3 nucleotides are TGTGCCACCAGCAGAGGGATGGGGGACTCTGGAAACACCATATATTTT. The whole variable domain, filled in from reference TRBV15 and TRBJ1-3, reads DAMVIQNPRYQVTQFGKPVTLSCSQTLNHNVMYWYQQKSSQAPKLLFHYYDKDFNNEADTPDNFQSRRPNTSFCFLDIRSPGLGDTAMYLCATSRGMGDSGNTIYFGEGSWLTVV.